Given below is one TCR beta chain in context. This sample stems from a study of blood T cell repertoires in COVID-19. In the study overall: Acute and convalescent COVID-19 specimens originated in the United States, Italy and Spain.

The CDR3 runs to 12 residues. Germline V lookup: CDR1 SNHLY, CDR2 FYNNEI. Trimming took off 6 bases at V and 2 bases at J, with 8 bases between the two ends. Produced via immunoSEQ multiplex PCR; TCRdb's table is partial and in-frame only. The table lists approximately 200,000 clones, 70% to 85% of them singletons. Sequenced: PBMCs or T cells enriched from blood (not recorded which). The receptor was derived from a woman in her 40s with acute COVID-19. The J gene is TRBJ2-7, the V gene TRBV2, with D maybe TRBD1 (5 bases). CDR3 loop: CASRGAAYEQYF. Here the CDR3 DNA reads TGTGCCAGCAGAGGGGCAGCCTACGAGCAGTACTTC.